This TCR beta chain was sequenced for a study of cytomegalovirus exposure and HLA in healthy donors. Study as a whole: The platform used for the 120 validation repertoires matched that of the 666 first-cohort repertoires, a later analysis reported. General observations from the study: The classifier was said to identify cytomegalovirus status with high specificity and sensitivity.

Of note for this clone: Antigen specificity is unknown.

The method was immunoSEQ multiplex PCR; TCRdb's version includes in-frame clones alone and lacks a portion of them. The sample includes tens of thousands of clones, under 95% seen only once; the top ten take 2% to 2.5%. V was shortened by 6 bases and J by 5 bases, with 11 bases between the two germline ends. CDR3 size: 14 residues. Germline V CDR1 and CDR2: MNHEY, SVGAGI. The donors were part of the validation cohort of roughly 110 subjects. That cohort was separate from the first cohort, which comprised 550 to 750 subjects. The receptor was isolated from a man aged 25 to 40 in good health and CMV-seronegative. V gene TRBV6-5 combines with J gene TRBJ1-6; no definite D call. Sequencing input: PBMCs. The CDR3 is CASRSPNDNSPLHF. For the CDR3, the DNA is TGTGCCAGCAGGAGTCCTAATGATAATTCACCCCTCCACTTT.